This T cell receptor beta chain was profiled in a study of human T cells and chemical hapten exposure. The time point: healthy volunteer bleed at 2 weeks. The starting material, unfractionated whole blood, was used for total RNA extraction. This clonotype was seen only a few times. From the RACE reads, TCRdb called clonotypes with MiXCR, one entry per CDR3 protein. The sample carries around 130,000 distinct CDR3 sequences, approximately 9.5% recorded once. The CDR3 contains 17 residues. Per the germline V gene, CDR1 is MNHNY and CDR2 is SVGAGI (reference sequence). The V and J ends lost 2 bases and 7 bases, in that order; junction bases with no gene match: 10.

Sequencing was carried out using whole blood. The sequence came from a male donor in good health. Some clones in this sample may be carry-over from other donors' samples. The rearrangement joins TRBV6-6 to TRBJ2-1, with 11 bases matching TRBD2. CDR3 bases: TGTGCCAGCAGTTACGGTTTAGCGGGAGGGCCCAGGAATGAGCAGTTCTTC. Translated, it gives CASSYGLAGGPRNEQFF.